This note documents a single TCR beta chain sequence. The antigen is unknown. CDR1 and CDR2 from the germline V gene are DFQATT and SNEGSKA (reference sequence). V was cut by 7 bases and J by 0 bases, with 16 bases left in between. This CDR3 contains 14 residues. This specimen comes from a study of T cell repertoires in cytomegalovirus infection. Study as a whole: Recently identified HLA-C-restricted CMV epitopes and well-studied HLA-B-restricted CMV epitopes were used by the study.

Each CDR3 protein gets one entry after TCRdb re-called the reads with MiXCR. The sample consists of roughly 180,000 distinct CDR3 sequences, about a fifth of them appearing once. The chain recombines TRBV20-1 with TRBJ2-7; D is unclear. This sequence was found in a human donor in good health (CMV status not recorded). Some clones in this sample may be carry-over from other donors' samples. The sequenced sample was CD8+ T cells from cultured PBMCs, obtained from culture after CMV antigen stimulation. The CDR3: CSGSRVPSSYEQYF. DNA of the CDR3: TGCAGTGGGTCTCGAGTTCCCTCCTCCTACGAGCAGTACTTC.